This TCR beta chain was sequenced in a study of blood T cell repertoires in COVID-19. Only in-frame clones appear in the TCRdb table, and some are missing; sequencing was by immunoSEQ multiplex PCR. In the table there are approximately 300,000 clones, about 89% of which are singletons. In terms of age and location, participants ranged from roughly 18 to 100 years and lived in 24 US areas. From germline, CDR1 is MDHEN and CDR2 SYDVKM. Trimming shortened V by 7 bases and J by 0 bases, and 10 bases separated the two germline ends. The length of the CDR3 is 14 residues. The receptor comes from a man aged 55 to 70 who had recovered from COVID-19. The V gene is TRBV28, the J gene TRBJ1-5, with D uncertain. The sample taken for sequencing was PBMCs or T cells enriched from blood (not recorded which). Here the CDR3 reads CASTPFRSNQPQHF. The CDR3 nucleotides are TGTGCCAGCACCCCTTTCCGTAGCAATCAGCCCCAGCATTTT.